This paragraph covers one T cell receptor (beta chain) sequence. The antigen remains unidentified. The source of the sample is a study of cytomegalovirus exposure and HLA in healthy donors. Study observations and caveats: Compared with the approximately 700-donor mean, an Asian-associated ancestry cluster reportedly had fewer N-insertions, according to a later analysis. Testing in vitro showed a few CMV-associated chains specific for CMV antigens. Follow-up analysis later connected one missense variant in DCLRE1C with trimming of TCR beta V- and J-genes. The investigators catalogued 164 TCR beta chains as cytomegalovirus-associated.

Primers included in the PCR were 60 Vbeta and 13 Jbeta primers. The repertoire was sequenced with immunoSEQ multiplex PCR; TCRdb's copy has only in-frame clones and lacks some. The sample holds around 69,000 clones, less than 75% seen once. This CDR3 is built from 21 residues. With 4 bases clipped from V and 4 bases from J, the junction kept 25 bases outside the gene matches. The J gene is TRBJ2-5, the V gene TRBV23-1; 9 nucleotides match TRBD1. TRBV23-1 falls under the ORF class, with uncertain function. The sample taken for sequencing was PBMCs. The receptor was derived from a man aged 35-49 years in good health and CMV-seropositive. CDR3 amino acids: CASSRRLQYRTGGSHTETQYF. CDR3 in DNA: TGCGCCAGCAGTCGGCGACTGCAGTACCGAACAGGGGGCTCCCACACAGAGACCCAGTACTTC.